Listed here are 28 T cell receptor beta chains from one sample, sequenced in a study of shared clonotypes between healthy human individuals. Here immunoSEQ multiplex PCR was the method, and the copy in TCRdb shows in-frame clones only, minus some. The sample contains about 2 million clones, about 95% of which appear only once. Naivety among CD8 cells was defined by CD45RO negativity and positive CCR7 selection, thereby excluding terminally differentiated effector memory CD45RA+ cells. Source material: naive CD8+ T cells sorted from blood. These receptors were taken from a man aged 18 to 30 in good health.

The CDR3 nucleotides read TGTGCCAGCAGTTTATCAGGGGTCCTTAACTATGGCTACACCTTC. Its protein is CASSLSGVLNYGYTF. V gene TRBV27 combines with J gene TRBJ1-2; the D gene is possibly TRBD1 (5 bases). CDR1 is MNHEY, CDR2 SMNVEV, per germline (reference sequence). V lost 0 bases and J lost 1, with 9 bases in between. The length of the CDR3 is 15 residues.

This rearrangement joins TRBV6-1 to TRBJ2-7; possibly TRBD1 for D (6 bases). The length of the CDR3 is 14 residues. Trimming removed 5 bases from V and 1 base from J, with 12 bases in between. The germline CDR1 and CDR2 sequences are MNHNS and SASEGT. CDR3 nucleotide sequence: TGTGCCAGCAGTCAGCTTGGGACATCCTACGAGCAGTACTTC. Its protein is CASSQLGTSYEQYF.

The chain is built from TRBV7-6 and TRBJ1-5, with a tentative D call TRBD1 (6 bases). This CDR3 contains 15 residues. Per the germline V gene, CDR1 is SGHVS and CDR2 is FNYEAQ. V lost 4 bases to trimming and J lost 0 bases, with 10 bases between them. This CDR3 reads CASSSDRDSNQPQHF. CDR3 in DNA: TGTGCCAGCAGCTCGGACAGAGATAGCAATCAGCCCCAGCATTTT. The variable domain in full, with the rest retrieved from reference TRBV7-6 and TRBJ1-5, is GAGVSQSPRYKVTKRGQDVALRCDPISGHVSLYWYRQALGQGPEFLTYFNYEAQQDKSGLPNDRFSAERPEGSISTLTIQRTEQRDSAMYRCASSSDRDSNQPQHFGDGTRLSIL.

The V gene is TRBV5-1, the J gene TRBJ2-5; 9 nucleotides match TRBD1. Losses at the gene ends were 6 bases for V and 4 bases for J; bases not matched to a gene: 7. CDR1 and CDR2 from the germline V gene are SGHRS and YFSETQ. The CDR3 contains 14 residues. The CDR3 is CASNSQGARETQYF. The CDR3 coding sequence is TGCGCCAGCAATTCACAGGGGGCGAGAGAGACCCAGTACTTC.

The rearrangement uses TRBV6-1 and TRBJ2-7, with D possibly matching TRBD2 (6 bases). From germline, CDR1 is MNHNS and CDR2 SASEGT. There are 17 residues in the CDR3. V was trimmed by 2 bases and J by 2 bases, leaving 19 bases between them. The CDR3 DNA follows: TGTGCCAGCAGTGAACCAATGAACGGGAGTTCTCCCTACGAGCAGTACTTC. Residues: CASSEPMNGSSPYEQYF.

The V call is TRBV30, the J call TRBJ2-1; TRBD1 or TRBD2 may be the D gene (6 bases each). Trimming took off 3 bases at V and 6 bases at J, with 18 bases between the two ends. This CDR3 comprises 15 residues. In germline, CDR1 is GTSNPN, CDR2 SVGIG (reference sequence). In nucleotides, the CDR3 is TGTGCCTGGAGCCCGTTTCTGGGGGGCCCCAATGAGCAGTTCTTC. Amino acids: CAWSPFLGGPNEQFF.

In DNA, the CDR3 is TGCGCCAGCAGCCCCAGGGGTCCCGAAGAGACCCAGTACTTC. It encodes CASSPRGPEETQYF. V is TRBV5-1 and J is TRBJ2-5; perhaps TRBD1 as D (6 bases). Germline CDR1 is SGHRS and CDR2 is YFSETQ. The CDR3 is 14 residues long. V lost 4 bases and J lost 3, with 13 bases in between.

This clone was counted a few times. The rearrangement links TRBV4-2 to TRBJ1-6, with 7 bases lining up with TRBD1. CDR1 and CDR2 (germline): LGHNA, YNFKEQ. Trimming at V came to 4 bases and at J to 12 bases, leaving 15 bases not matched to a gene. This CDR3 has 16 amino acids. The CDR3, as DNA: TGTGCCAGCAGCCCAGGGGGAGGATTAGTCGTAGGACCCCTCCACTTT. Translating it yields CASSPGGGLVVGPLHF.

As for this clone: The sample contains more than one DNA sequence encoding this CDR3. The chain recombines TRBV4-3 with TRBJ2-7; D may correspond to TRBD1 or TRBD2 (5 bases each). Germline V CDR1 and CDR2: LGHNA, YSLEER. V lost 0 bases to trimming and J lost 3 bases, with 12 bases between them. The CDR3 loop spans 15 amino acids. The CDR3 loop is CASSQDRTGGYEQYF. The CDR3, as DNA: TGCGCCAGCAGCCAAGATAGAACTGGGGGCTACGAGCAGTACTTC.

This clone has only one observation. One end of the junction is discordant with germline, which a read error may explain. The rearrangement links TRBV19 to TRBJ2-3, with D uncertain. The CDR3 has 15 amino acids. CDR1 LNHDA and CDR2 SQIVND come from the germline V gene (reference sequence). The CDR3 protein is CARSREHTTLDTQYF. For the CDR3, the DNA is TGTGCCCGTAGTAGGGAACACACCACCTTGGATACGCAGTATTTT. The whole variable domain, filled in from reference TRBV19 and TRBJ2-3, reads DGGITQSPKYLFRKEGQNVTLSCEQNLNHDAMYWYRQDPGQGLRLIYYSQIVNDFQKGDIAEGYSVSREKKESFPLTVTSAQKNPTAFYLCARSREHTTLDTQYFGPGTRLTVL.

The genes are TRBV7-2 and TRBJ2-7; no firm D call. This CDR3 spans 13 amino acids. Germline loops: CDR1 SGHTA, CDR2 FQGNSA. V was pared by 1 base and J by 6 bases, with 10 bases between. The CDR3 DNA sequence: TGTGCCAGCAGCTTAGAAGCAGTGGGCGAGCAGTACTTC. Protein sequence: CASSLEAVGEQYF.

J is TRBJ2-2 and V is TRBV5-4, with D perhaps TRBD1 or TRBD2 (5 bases each). V lost 1 base and J 3 bases, leaving 10 bases between the germline ends. The CDR3 extends over 15 amino acids. Per germline, CDR1 SGHNT and CDR2 YYREEE (reference sequence). The CDR3 DNA reads TGTGCCAGCAGCTTGATGGGACGGGACACCGGGGAGCTGTTTTTT. Its translation: CASSLMGRDTGELFF. Full variable domain (missing parts from reference TRBV5-4 and TRBJ2-2): ETGVTQSPTHLIKTRGQQVTLRCSSQSGHNTVSWYQQALGQGPQFIFQYYREEENGRGNFPPRFSGLQFPNYSSELNVNALELDDSALYLCASSLMGRDTGELFFGEGSRLTVL.

This clone has only one observation. V gene TRBV12-5 combines with J gene TRBJ2-3; D is undetermined. Germline CDR1 LGHNT, CDR2 FRNRAP. CDR3 length equals 13 residues. Trimming removed 3 bases at V and 0 bases at J, with 4 bases between. In DNA form, the CDR3 reads TGTGCTAGTGGTTTAAGTAGCACAGATACGCAGTATTTT. This encodes CASGLSSTDTQYF. The complete variable domain, with remaining parts taken from reference TRBV12-5 and TRBJ2-3, reads DARVTQTPRHKVTEMGQEVTMRCQPILGHNTVFWYRQTMMQGLELLAYFRNRAPLDDSGMPKDRFSAEMPDATLATLKIQPSEPRDSAVYFCASGLSSTDTQYFGPGTRLTVL.

As regards this clone: Distinct nucleotide sequences in the sample also encode this CDR3. The V gene is TRBV30, the J gene TRBJ2-7, with a possible D match to TRBD1 (5 bases). Looked up from germline, CDR1 is GTSNPN and CDR2 is SVGIG (reference sequence). This CDR3 comprises 12 residues. V was shortened by 1 base and J by 3 bases, with 7 bases between the two germline ends. CDR3 residues: CAWSGGGYEQYF. Written as DNA, the CDR3 is TGTGCCTGGAGTGGGGGCGGCTACGAGCAGTACTTC.

The chain employs TRBV27 and TRBJ2-1; 7 nucleotides align to TRBD1. The CDR3 covers 16 residues. The trim removed 3 bases at V and 8 bases at J, leaving 13 bases unmatched. Germline-derived CDR1 and CDR2 are MNHEY and SMNVEV (reference sequence). The CDR3 DNA reads as TGTGCCAGCAGTTTTACGACCGACAGGGCTCTGCATGAGCAGTTCTTC. Its translation is CASSFTTDRALHEQFF.

Only one count was recorded for this clone. Here the CDR3 DNA reads TGTGCCAGCAGCCAAGACTCGGAGGGGCCCTCTGGAAACACCATATATTTT. Amino acid sequence: CASSQDSEGPSGNTIYF. The chain is built from TRBV4-2 and TRBJ1-3, with D tentatively TRBD1 (5 bases). Trimming removed 0 bases at V and 0 bases at J, with 12 bases between. There are 17 residues in the CDR3. Germline CDR1 is LGHNA and CDR2 is YNFKEQ.

This chain uses TRBV5-1 with TRBJ2-1; possibly TRBD2 for D (6 bases). Germline V gene lookup returns CDR1 SGHRS and CDR2 YFSETQ. V lost 4 bases and J 5 bases, leaving 13 bases between the germline ends. The CDR3 runs to 14 residues. CDR3 in DNA: TGCGCCAGCAGCCCAGGGAGGAGGGACAATGAGCAGTTCTTC. Protein: CASSPGRRDNEQFF.

This rearrangement joins TRBV4-1 to TRBJ2-3; D not certain. CDR3 length: 15 residues. Germline V gene data show CDR1 as MGHRA and CDR2 as YSYEKL. V gave up 1 base and J gave up 1 base, with 9 bases separating them. CDR3 protein: CASSQVLRGTDTQYF. CDR3 DNA: TGCGCCAGCAGCCAAGTTTTGAGAGGCACAGATACGCAGTATTTT.

The V call is TRBV7-8, the J call TRBJ1-3, with 7 bases fitting TRBD1. V lost 3 bases, J lost 0 bases, and 5 bases stayed unmatched. There are 16 residues in the CDR3. From germline, CDR1 is SGHVS and CDR2 FQNEAQ. In DNA, the CDR3 is TGTGCCAGCAGCTTTATTGGGACAGACTCTGGAAACACCATATATTTT. Translation: CASSFIGTDSGNTIYF.

As regards this clone: This CDR3 is also generated by other DNA sequences in the sample. The J gene is TRBJ1-1, the V gene TRBV7-9; possibly TRBD1 for D (5 bases). This CDR3 comprises 12 residues. V shed 5 bases and J shed 3 bases, with 7 bases lying between them. The germline gives CDR1 SEHNR, CDR2 FQNEAQ (reference sequence). The CDR3 here is CASSQGDTEAFF. The CDR3, as DNA: TGTGCCAGCAGCCAAGGGGACACTGAAGCTTTCTTT.

The rearrangement joins TRBV5-6 to TRBJ2-3; D may correspond to TRBD1 or TRBD2 (5 bases each). V shed 4 bases and J shed 1 base, with 16 bases lying between them. CDR3 length equals 16 residues. Per germline, CDR1 SGHDT and CDR2 YYEEEE. CDR3 in DNA: TGTGCCAGCAGCCCTATTGGGCAGGGAGGCACAGATACGCAGTATTTT. Amino acids: CASSPIGQGGTDTQYF.

The chain couples TRBV5-6 to TRBJ2-7; D may be TRBD1 (5 bases). Trimming removed 4 bases from V and 3 bases from J, with 17 bases in between. The CDR3 extends over 15 amino acids. Germline values: CDR1 SGHDT, CDR2 YYEEEE. The CDR3 DNA reads TGTGCCAGCAGCGCGGACATGTCGCTGTTCTACGAGCAGTACTTC. Translating it yields CASSADMSLFYEQYF.

The V gene is TRBV29-1, the J gene TRBJ2-3; either TRBD1 or TRBD2 may fit D (5 bases each). The CDR3 spans 14 residues. Germline V gives CDR1 SQVTM, CDR2 ANQGSEA. Trimming took off 7 bases at V and 0 bases at J, with 14 bases between the two ends. For the CDR3, the DNA is TGCAGCGCGACCGGGGCCCCAAGCACAGATACGCAGTATTTT. Its protein product is CSATGAPSTDTQYF.

The chain is built from TRBV18 and TRBJ1-1; no clear D. The CDR3 extends over 12 amino acids. V was clipped by 2 bases and J by 7 bases, with 8 bases between them. Germline V gene lookup returns CDR1 KGHSH and CDR2 LQKENI. CDR3 DNA: TGTGCCAGCTCACCAATAGGCAGTGAAGCTTTCTTT. Residues: CASSPIGSEAFF. The full variable domain, rest sourced from reference TRBV18 and TRBJ1-1, is NAGVMQNPRHLVRRRGQEARLRCSPMKGHSHVYWYRQLPEEGLKFMVYLQKENIIDESGMPKERFSAEFPKEGPSILRIQQVVRGDSAAYFCASSPIGSEAFFGQGTRLTVV.

J is TRBJ2-7 and V is TRBV20-1; 8 bases fit TRBD2. This CDR3 has 11 residues. The germline CDR1 and CDR2 sequences are DFQATT and SNEGSKA (reference sequence). V lost 8 bases and J lost 0; bases outside the gene matches: 0. CDR3 sequence reads: CSSGSSYEQYF. In DNA, the CDR3 is TGCAGTAGCGGGAGCTCCTACGAGCAGTACTTC.

This clone was detected a few times. The rearrangement links TRBV9 to TRBJ1-1, with no clear D. V was clipped by 3 bases and J by 3 bases, with 6 bases between them. The CDR3 length is 12 residues. From germline, CDR1 is SGDLS and CDR2 YYNGEE. CDR3 protein: CASSAWDTEAFF. In DNA form, the CDR3 reads TGTGCCAGCAGCGCGTGGGACACTGAAGCTTTCTTT.

This clone was counted a single time. This rearrangement joins TRBV27 to TRBJ2-7; a weak D match, TRBD2 (6 bases). CDR3 length: 17 residues. V lost 3 bases, J lost 6 bases, and 24 bases lay in between. Per the germline V gene, CDR1 is MNHEY and CDR2 is SMNVEV (reference sequence). The CDR3 DNA is TGTGCCAGCAGTTTCCTGGGTGTGGTGGGAGCGGGTATCGAGCAGTACTTC. This translates into CASSFLGVVGAGIEQYF.

The chain uses TRBV10-1 and TRBJ2-5; possible D gene TRBD1, 6 bases. V shed 2 bases and J shed 1 base, with 11 bases lying between them. This CDR3 has 15 residues. Germline lookup yields CDR1 WNHNN and CDR2 SYGVQD (reference sequence). For the CDR3, the DNA is TGCGCCAGCAGTGAGGGCAGGGGTTCCCAAGAGACCCAGTACTTC. Protein: CASSEGRGSQETQYF.